The TCR beta chain described here comes from a study of tumor-infiltrating lymphocytes in primary liver carcinoma. Looking at the study overall: Each of the growths was stage T1-T3 N0M0, extending roughly 4.2 to 11 cm across. General observations from the study: There were only about 7-24% of top clones found in all five tumor regions. Blood had a significantly lower top-250-clone fraction than tumors did (p = 0.039).

TCR beta cDNA came from about 500 ng total RNA, primed with a constant-region primer. Three nested multiplex PCR rounds, a slightly modified ARM-PCR, produced the libraries for TCR beta. In the first two PCR rounds, TRBV1-TRBV30 forward primers were paired with a C-beta reverse primer, and each round lasted roughly 10 cycles. TCRdb recomputed calls from the multiplex PCR reads with MiXCR, one row per CDR3 protein. The sample holds roughly 80,000 distinct CDR3 sequences, approximately 70% seen once. With respect to this clonotype: As yet, its antigen is unknown. A read error is likely, as this CDR3 ends without the conserved phenylalanine or tryptophan.

Trimming stripped 11 bases from V and 2 bases from J, with 22 bases between. Germline CDR1 reads WNHNN; CDR2 reads SYGVQD (reference sequence). This CDR3 comprises 16 residues. The tissue used was unsorted bulk material of roughly 17-32 mg. RNA and DNA were co-extracted from it with the AllPrep DNA/RNA mini kit. The sequenced sample was liver tumor tissue from sampling region 1. Documented subset: tumor region T1, superior pole. The chain links TRBV10-1 to TRBJ1-5; a weak D match, TRBD1 (6 bases). The source of this sequence is a man aged 40-49 years with primary liver carcinoma and hepatitis B virus infection. The CDR3 bases are TGCGCCCCTACGGGAGAGGGGGTAAGAGGCAATCAGCCCCAGCATCTT. The encoded protein is CAPTGEGVRGNQPQHL.